A selection of T cell receptor beta chains follows, all from one sample in a study of cytomegalovirus exposure and HLA in healthy donors. This table comes from immunoSEQ multiplex PCR, and its TCRdb copy is limited to in-frame clones, with some not included. Among around 200,000 clones listed, roughly three quarters were seen once. Sequenced material: PBMCs. These receptors all stem from a young woman in good health and CMV-seronegative. Each CDR3 is given with its conserved first and last residue. D genes are given only for firm matches. Only some rows state a clone size, as once, few, many or a class for expanded clones.

TRBV28,-,TRBJ1-5,TRBD1,TGTGCCAGCAGTCCCCACGGCGTGACAGGGGGCTCCAATCAGCCCCAGCATTTT,CASSPHGVTGGSNQPQHF
TRBV7-2,-,TRBJ2-5,TRBD2,TGTGCCAGCAGCCTCAGACTAGCGGGGGGGCTTTTAGAGACCCAGTACTTC,CASSLRLAGGLLETQYF
TRBV27,-,TRBJ2-7,-,TGTGCCAGCAGTCCCCTAGGTCCCAATGATCGCTCCTACGAGCAGTACTTC,CASSPLGPNDRSYEQYF
TRBV6-1,few,TRBJ2-3,TRBD1,TGTGCCAGCAGTGGAGACAGGGGGCATTGGACAGATACGCAGTATTTT,CASSGDRGHWTDTQYF
TRBV4-2,once,TRBJ1-3,-,TGTGCCAGCAGCCAAAGCGGAGACACCATATATTTT,CASSQSGDTIYF
TRBV11-2,-,TRBJ1-5,TRBD1,TGTGCCAGCAGCCAGACAGGGATTAATCAGCCCCAGCATTTT,CASSQTGINQPQHF
TRBV25-1,-,TRBJ1-3,TRBD1,TGTGCCAGCAGTGCCCGACAGGGAGTCTCCGGAAACACCATATATTTT,CASSARQGVSGNTIYF
TRBV30,-,TRBJ1-2,-,TGTGCCTGGAGTTGGGGAGGGTATAATGGCTACACCTTC,CAWSWGGYNGYTF
TRBV11-2,-,TRBJ1-4,-,TGTGCCAGCAGCTACCGGACTAATGAAAAACTGTTTTTT,CASSYRTNEKLFF
TRBV5-1,-,TRBJ2-7,-,TGCGCCAGCAGCACCGTTGCGGGGGCCCACGAGCAGTACTTC,CASSTVAGAHEQYF
TRBV30,-,TRBJ2-4,-,TGTGCCTGGAGTGTACTAACATCAGCCAAAAACATTCAGTACTTC,CAWSVLTSAKNIQYF
TRBV2,-,TRBJ1-2,-,TGTGCCAGCATGCCCGCGGGCAGGCTTAACTATGGCTACACCTTC,CASMPAGRLNYGYTF
TRBV5-1,-,TRBJ2-4,-,TGCGCCAGCAGCTCGGGACACTCAAGGGGAAACATTCAGTACTTC,CASSSGHSRGNIQYF
TRBV11-1,-,TRBJ1-1,TRBD1,TGTGCCAGCAGCTTAGGACAGGGACAGGCTTTCTTT,CASSLGQGQAFF
TRBV9,-,TRBJ2-1,-,TGTGCCAGCAGCGTAGCGGTGGGAGTACATGAGCAGTTCTTC,CASSVAVGVHEQFF
TRBV6-1,-,TRBJ1-2,TRBD1,TGTGCCAGCAGTGAAGTAACAGGGGGCTATGGCTACACCTTC,CASSEVTGGYGYTF
TRBV7-2,-,TRBJ2-2,TRBD2,TGTGCCAGCAGCTGGCGACTAGCGGGAGAGGAGGAGCTGTTTTTT,CASSWRLAGEEELFF
TRBV25-1,once,TRBJ2-1,TRBD2,TGTGCCAGCAGTCCTAGCGGGAGGGCTCCGCGAGACAATGAGCAGTTCTTC,CASSPSGRAPRDNEQFF
TRBV7-9,once,TRBJ1-3,-,TGTGCCAGCAGCCGAACGCCAGGGGCTGGAAACACCATATATTTT,CASSRTPGAGNTIYF
TRBV7-9,-,TRBJ2-5,-,TGTGCCAGCAGCTTAGGTACGCAGAAAGAGACCCAGTACTTC,CASSLGTQKETQYF
TRBV6-1,-,TRBJ1-1,TRBD1,TGTGCCAGCAGTGTGATTTGGGACAGGGGTCCTTTCTTT,CASSVIWDRGPFF
TRBV30,-,TRBJ1-4,-,TGTGCCTGGGCGGGGGATGGGGAGGAAAAACTGTTTTTT,CAWAGDGEEKLFF
TRBV15,-,TRBJ1-3,-,TGTGCCACCAGCAGAGAATACAGTTACGGAAACACCATATATTTT,CATSREYSYGNTIYF
TRBV5-6,-,TRBJ2-1,-,TGTGCCAGCAGCCCCGACTCGTACCCCTACAATGAGCAGTTCTTC,CASSPDSYPYNEQFF
TRBV4-1,-,TRBJ2-7,TRBD1,TGCGCCAGCAGCAACCGGGACAGGGAGTACGAGCAGTACTTC,CASSNRDREYEQYF
TRBV4-2,-,TRBJ2-7,TRBD2,TGTGCCAGCAGCCAAGGACGGGAGGGCCTCTACGAGCAGTACTTC,CASSQGREGLYEQYF
TRBV4-1,-,TRBJ1-4,TRBD1,TGCGCCAGCAGCCAAGCGGGACAGGGGCGACCGCCAGAAAAACTGTTTTTT,CASSQAGQGRPPEKLFF